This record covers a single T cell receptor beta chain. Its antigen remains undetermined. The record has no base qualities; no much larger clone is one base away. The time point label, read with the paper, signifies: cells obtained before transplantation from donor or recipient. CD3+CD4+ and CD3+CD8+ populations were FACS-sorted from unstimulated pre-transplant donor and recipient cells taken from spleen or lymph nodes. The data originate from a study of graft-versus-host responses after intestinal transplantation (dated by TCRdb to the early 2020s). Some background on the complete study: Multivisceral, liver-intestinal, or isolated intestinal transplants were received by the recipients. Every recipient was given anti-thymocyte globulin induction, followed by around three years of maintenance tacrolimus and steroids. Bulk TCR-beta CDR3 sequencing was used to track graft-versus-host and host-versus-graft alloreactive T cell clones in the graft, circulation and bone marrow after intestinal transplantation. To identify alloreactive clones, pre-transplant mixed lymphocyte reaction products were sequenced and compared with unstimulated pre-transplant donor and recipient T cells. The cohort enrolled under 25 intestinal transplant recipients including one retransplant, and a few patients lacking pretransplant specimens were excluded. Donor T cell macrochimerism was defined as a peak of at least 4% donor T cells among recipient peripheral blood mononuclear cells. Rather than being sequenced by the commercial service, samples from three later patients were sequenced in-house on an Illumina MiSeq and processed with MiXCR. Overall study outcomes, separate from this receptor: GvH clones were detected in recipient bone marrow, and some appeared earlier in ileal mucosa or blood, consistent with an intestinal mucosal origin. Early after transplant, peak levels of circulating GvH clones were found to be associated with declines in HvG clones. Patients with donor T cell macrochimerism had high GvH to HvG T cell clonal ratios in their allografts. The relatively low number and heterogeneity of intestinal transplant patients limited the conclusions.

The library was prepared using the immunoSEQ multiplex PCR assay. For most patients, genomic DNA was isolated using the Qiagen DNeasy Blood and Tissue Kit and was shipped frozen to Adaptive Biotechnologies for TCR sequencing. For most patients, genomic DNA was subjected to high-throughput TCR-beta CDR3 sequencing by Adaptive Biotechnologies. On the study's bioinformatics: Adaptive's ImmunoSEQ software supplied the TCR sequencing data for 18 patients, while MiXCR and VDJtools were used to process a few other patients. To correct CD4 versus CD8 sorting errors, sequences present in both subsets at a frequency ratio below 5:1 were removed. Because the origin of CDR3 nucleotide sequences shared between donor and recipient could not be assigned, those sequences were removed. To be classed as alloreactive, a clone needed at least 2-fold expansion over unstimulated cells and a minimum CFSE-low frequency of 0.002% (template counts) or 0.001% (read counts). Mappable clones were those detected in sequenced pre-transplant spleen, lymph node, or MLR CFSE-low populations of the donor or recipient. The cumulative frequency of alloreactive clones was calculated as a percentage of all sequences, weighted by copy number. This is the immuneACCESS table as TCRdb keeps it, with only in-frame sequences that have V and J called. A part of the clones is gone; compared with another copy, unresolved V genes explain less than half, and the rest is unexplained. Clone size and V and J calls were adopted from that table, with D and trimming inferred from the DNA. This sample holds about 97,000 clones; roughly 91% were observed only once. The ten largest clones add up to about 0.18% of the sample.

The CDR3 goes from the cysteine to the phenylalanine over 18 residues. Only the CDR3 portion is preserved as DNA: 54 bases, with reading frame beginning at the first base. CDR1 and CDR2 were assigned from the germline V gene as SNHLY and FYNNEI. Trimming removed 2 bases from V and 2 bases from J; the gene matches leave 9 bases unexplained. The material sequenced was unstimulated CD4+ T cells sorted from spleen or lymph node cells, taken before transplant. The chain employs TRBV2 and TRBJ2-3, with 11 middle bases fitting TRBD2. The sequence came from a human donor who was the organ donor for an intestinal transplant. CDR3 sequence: CASSEWGNSGGDTDTQYF. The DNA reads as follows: TGTGCCAGCAGTGAATGGGGGAATAGCGGGGGGGACACAGATACGCAGTATTTT.